The 20 T cell receptor beta chains below were found in one sample sequenced in a study of blood T cell repertoires in COVID-19. Repertoires were generated with immunoSEQ multiplex PCR, while TCRdb's copy carries only in-frame clones and drops some. The data show about 300,000 clones, roughly 89% seen once. Sequenced material: peripheral blood. Receptors were obtained from a woman aged 30 to 39 with COVID-19, enrolled during active disease.

This clone appeared a single time. V is TRBV30 and J is TRBJ1-2; D is undetermined. The length of the CDR3 is 14 residues. V dropped 2 bases and J dropped 2 bases, with 12 bases sitting between them. Germline CDR1 is GTSNPN and CDR2 is SVGIG (reference sequence). The CDR3 is CAWSTEKVNYGYTF. The CDR3 DNA sequence: TGTGCCTGGAGTACAGAGAAGGTAAACTATGGCTACACCTTC.

This chain joins TRBV19 and TRBJ1-1, with D perhaps matching TRBD1 (6 bases). Germline V lookup: CDR1 LNHDA, CDR2 SQIVND (reference sequence). V lost 7 bases, J lost 5 bases, and 14 bases lay in between. The CDR3 is 13 amino acids. This CDR3 reads CASTGGPLTEAFF. CDR3 nucleotides: TGTGCCAGTACGGGGGGCCCCCTTACTGAAGCTTTCTTT.

The chain couples TRBV6-5 to TRBJ2-3; D unclear. Germline V gene lookup returns CDR1 MNHEY and CDR2 SVGAGI. V was clipped by 5 bases and J by 3 bases, with 9 bases between them. The CDR3 has 13 amino acids. Here the CDR3 reads CASSQTGTDTQYF. CDR3 coding DNA: TGTGCCAGCAGTCAGACTGGGACAGATACGCAGTATTTT.

The V call is TRBV18, the J call TRBJ2-5; D ambiguous. The CDR3 totals 13 residues. V shed 4 bases and J shed 2 bases, with 8 bases lying between them. CDR1 and CDR2 from the germline V gene are KGHSH and LQKENI. CDR3 sequence reads: CASSQSRQETQYF. In DNA, the CDR3 is TGTGCCAGCTCACAGAGTCGGCAAGAGACCCAGTACTTC.

In nucleotides, the CDR3 is TGTGCCAGCAGCCAATGGTCGGGGGTGAACACCGGGGAGCTGTTTTTT. It encodes CASSQWSGVNTGELFF. The V gene is TRBV14, the J gene TRBJ2-2; D might be TRBD2 (6 bases). Germline V gene lookup returns CDR1 SGHDN and CDR2 FVKESK. CDR3 length: 16 residues. The ends were cut back, 2 bases at V and 1 base at J, with 11 bases in the middle.

The chain couples TRBV19 to TRBJ1-2; D may be TRBD1 (5 bases). CDR1 and CDR2 from the germline V gene are LNHDA and SQIVND (reference sequence). V dropped 0 bases and J dropped 5 bases, with 13 bases sitting between them. This CDR3 is 15 amino acids long. CDR3 loop: CASSIDQDNKYGYTF. The CDR3 DNA reads as TGTGCCAGTAGTATAGATCAGGACAACAAATATGGCTACACCTTC.

The V gene is TRBV7-2, the J gene TRBJ1-2; D remains ambiguous. The germline V gene has CDR1 SGHTA and CDR2 FQGNSA. CDR3 length: 13 residues. Trimming took off 6 bases at V and 4 bases at J, with 12 bases between the two ends. CDR3 DNA sequence: TGTGCCAGCAGTAGCAGTCCGGGCTATGGCTACACCTTC. It translates to CASSSSPGYGYTF.

V gene TRBV4-2 combines with J gene TRBJ2-6; D unresolved. Germline assignment: CDR1 LGHNA and CDR2 YNFKEQ. The length of the CDR3 is 15 residues. Deletions cut 1 base from V and 0 bases from J, with 4 bases between. The CDR3 DNA is TGTGCCAGCAGCCAAGCGGTCTCTGGGGCCAACGTCCTGACTTTC. Encoded protein: CASSQAVSGANVLTF.

V and J are TRBV23-1 and TRBJ1-2; TRBD1 agrees at 7 bases. TRBV23-1 carries the ORF label, with uncertain function. Trimming took 7 bases from V and 0 from J; bases not matched to a gene: 17. The CDR3 has 18 amino acids. CDR3 amino acids: CASTPPGTEVLPNYGYTF. DNA of the CDR3: TGCGCCAGCACACCGCCCGGGACAGAGGTCTTGCCTAACTATGGCTACACCTTC.

The chain is built from TRBV19 and TRBJ2-3; D unclear. Germline V gene sequence: CDR1 LNHDA, CDR2 SQIVND (reference sequence). The CDR3 has 14 amino acids. V lost 6 bases and J 2 bases, leaving 12 bases between the germline ends. CDR3 DNA: TGTGCCAGTAGGCCGCTACTAAACACAGATACGCAGTATTTT. Translation gives CASRPLLNTDTQYF.

The V call is TRBV11-2, the J call TRBJ1-2; a possible D gene is TRBD1 (6 bases). Germline loops: CDR1 SGHAT, CDR2 FQNNGV. This CDR3 is built from 12 residues. Trimming shortened V by 5 bases and J by 8 bases, and 12 bases separated the two germline ends. The CDR3 sequence is CASSPPGGGYTF. In nucleotides, the CDR3 is TGTGCCAGCAGCCCCCCGGGGGGCGGCTACACCTTC.

The chain joins TRBV6-2 or TRBV6-3 to TRBJ2-5; 7 bases fit TRBD1. V gave up 2 bases and J gave up 2 bases; unmatched junction bases: 2. The CDR3 is 14 amino acids. From germline, CDR1 is MNHEY and CDR2 SVGEGT. CDR3 DNA: TGTGCCAGCAGTTACGTGACAGGGCAAGAGACCCAGTACTTC. Protein product: CASSYVTGQETQYF.

The rearrangement joins TRBV29-1 to TRBJ1-5; D is perhaps TRBD1 (5 bases). From germline, CDR1 is SQVTM and CDR2 ANQGSEA. Trimming removed 4 bases from V and 5 bases from J, with 12 bases in between. The length of the CDR3 is 13 residues. CDR3 coding DNA: TGCAGCGTTGCGCGGGGCGTAGATCAGCCCCAGCATTTT. Translating gives CSVARGVDQPQHF.

V and J are TRBV27 and TRBJ2-2, with D perhaps matching TRBD2 (5 bases). The V end lost 2 bases, the J end lost 6 bases, and 10 bases lay between the germline ends. In germline, CDR1 is MNHEY, CDR2 SMNVEV (reference sequence). The CDR3 has 14 residues. CDR3 amino acids: CASSLKVGAGELFF. CDR3 coding DNA: TGTGCCAGCAGTTTAAAGGTCGGGGCCGGGGAGCTGTTTTTT.

The chain joins TRBV2 to TRBJ1-5, with D perhaps matching TRBD1 (6 bases). The CDR3 runs to 14 residues. Germline CDR1 and CDR2: SNHLY and FYNNEI. V was cut by 1 base and J by 6 bases, with 10 bases left in between. In DNA, the CDR3 is TGTGCCAGCAGTGAAGGGGGACATAGTCAGCCCCAGCATTTT. Translating gives CASSEGGHSQPQHF.

This clone showed up just once. The rearrangement joins TRBV21-1 to TRBJ1-2; the listed D gene, TRBD1, was not tested against the DNA. TRBV21-1 is tagged as a pseudogene. The length of the CDR3 is 16 residues. In DNA, the CDR3 is TGTGCCAGCAGCAAACGACAGGGGGCGTATACCTATGGCTACACCTTC. It specifies CASSKRQGAYTYGYTF.

The chain carries TRBV21-1 and TRBJ2-3; the table's D call TRBD1 went unverified against the DNA. TRBV21-1 is labeled a pseudogene. The CDR3 has 13 residues. In DNA, the CDR3 is TGTGCCAGCAGCGCACAGGGACCAGATACGCAGTATTTT. Translation gives CASSAQGPDTQYF.

This clone appeared a single time. The chain uses TRBV7-3 and TRBJ2-3; 13 nucleotides match TRBD2. Trimming took 3 bases from V and 3 from J; bases not matched to a gene: 0. The germline V gene encodes CDR1 SGHTA and CDR2 FQGTGA. CDR3 length: 15 amino acids. As DNA, the CDR3 is TGTGCCAGCAGCTTGACTAGCGGGGGGACAGATACGCAGTATTTT. It codes for CASSLTSGGTDTQYF.

The chain combines TRBV18 with TRBJ2-5; 9 nucleotides align to TRBD2. Germline-derived CDR1 and CDR2 are KGHSH and LQKENI. This CDR3 has 14 amino acids. V shed 0 bases, J shed 4 bases, and the junction held 0 bases outside the gene matches. As DNA, the CDR3 is TGTGCCAGCTCACCACCTAGCGGGGGAGAGACCCAGTACTTC. It yields the protein CASSPPSGGETQYF.

The V call is TRBV19, the J call TRBJ1-6; D call uncertain. V lost 3 bases and J 6 bases, leaving 9 bases between the germline ends. Looked up from germline, CDR1 is LNHDA and CDR2 is SQIVND (reference sequence). The length of the CDR3 is 14 residues. CDR3 nucleotide sequence: TGTGCCAGTAGTATGGCTCAGGTTAATTCACCCCTCCACTTT. Amino acids: CASSMAQVNSPLHF. Complete variable domain (other parts from reference TRBV19 and TRBJ1-6): DGGITQSPKYLFRKEGQNVTLSCEQNLNHDAMYWYRQDPGQGLRLIYYSQIVNDFQKGDIAEGYSVSREKKESFPLTVTSAQKNPTAFYLCASSMAQVNSPLHFGNGTRLTVT.